This entry features one TCR beta chain sequence. The repertoire was sequenced with immunoSEQ multiplex PCR; TCRdb's copy has only in-frame clones and lacks some. The sample records over 1.5 million clones, 95% to 99% being singletons. The sample belongs to a study of shared clonotypes between healthy human individuals. The specimen was naive CD4+ T cells sorted from blood. The subset denotes: CD45RA+ positively selected. The sequence was collected from a young man in good health.

DNA of the CDR3: TGCGCCAGCAGCAAGGACGGCACCGCCGGGTATCAGCCCCAGCATTTT. It translates to CASSKDGTAGYQPQHF. The chain carries TRBV4-1 and TRBJ1-5; D call uncertain. The CDR3 runs to 16 residues. Germline values: CDR1 MGHRA, CDR2 YSYEKL. V was clipped by 5 bases and J by 5 bases, with 19 bases between them.